These 18 T cell receptor beta chains share one sample of origin, sequenced in a study of post-analysis software for immune sequencing data. Study-wide results and limits: Roughly 5 TRBV segments occurring more often in patients than controls included TRBV5-6, TRBV5-1 and TRBV20-1.

Their cognate antigens are unknown. Libraries were made from TCR beta cDNA, and they carried unique molecular identifiers. TCRdb itself ran the PCR reads through MiXCR, one entry per CDR3 protein. The sample shows some 240,000 distinct CDR3 sequences, 36% of them seen only once. Sample: blood. The receptor source for this set is a girl between 10 and 17 years old with multiple sclerosis.

Notes on this clonotype: A much larger clone lies one base from this, so it may be a read error. This chain uses TRBV20-1 with TRBJ1-2; 11 nucleotides match TRBD1. The CDR3 has 15 residues. CDR1 and CDR2 from the germline V gene are DFQATT and SNEGSKA (reference sequence). The CDR3 sequence is CSATGQGGKNYGCTF. CDR3 nucleotides: TGCAGTGCTACGGGACAGGGGGGGAAAAACTATGGCTGCACCTTC.

Many counts were recorded for this clonotype. The chain recombines TRBV6-4 with TRBJ2-3, with TRBD2 identical over 9 bases. The ends lost 0 bases at V and 6 bases at J; junction bases unmatched: 4. In germline, CDR1 is MRHNA, CDR2 SNTAGT. The CDR3 runs to 15 residues. The CDR3 is CASSDSAGGPDTQYF. The CDR3, as DNA: TGTGCCAGCAGTGACTCGGCGGGGGGGCCCGATACGCAGTATTTT.

A word on this clonotype: This could be a read error, since a much larger clone is one nucleotide away. The rearrangement uses TRBV2 and TRBJ2-7; D could derive from TRBD1 or TRBD2 (5 bases each). V was pared by 3 bases and J by 7 bases, with 19 bases between. CDR3 length equals 15 residues. The germline CDR1 and CDR2 sequences are SNHLY and FYNNEI. As DNA, the CDR3 is TGTGCCAGCAGTGAGACGAGGGGTCGCTACAATGAGCAGTACTTC. Translation gives CASSETRGRYNEQYF. The entire variable domain, with the rest obtained from reference TRBV2 and TRBJ2-7, is as follows: EPEVTQTPSHQVTQMGQEVILRCVPISNHLYFYWYRQILGQKVEFLVSFYNNEISEKSEIFDDQFSVERPDGSNFTLKIRSTKLEDSAMYFCASSETRGRYNEQYFGPGTRLTVT.

Concerning this clonotype: This could be a read error, since a much larger clone is one nucleotide away. The chain couples TRBV4-1 to TRBJ1-1, with D maybe TRBD1 (6 bases). This CDR3 has 17 amino acids. Germline CDR1 reads MGHRA; CDR2 reads YSYEKL. Between the trimmed V and J ends, which lost 4 bases and 11 bases, there was a span of 29 bases. For the CDR3, the DNA is TGCGCCAGCAGCCGAGTTGAGGGGGGGGCCAAGGGGCCAGTCGCTTTCTTT. Translated, it gives CASSRVEGGAKGPVAFF.

This clonotype was detected a few times. The rearrangement joins TRBV5-1 to TRBJ2-5; possible D gene TRBD1, 5 bases. The CDR3 is 14 residues long. Germline V gene data show CDR1 as SGHRS and CDR2 as YFSETQ. Trimming cost V 2 bases and J 9 bases, with 17 bases left between them. The CDR3 DNA follows: TGCGCCAGCAGCTTTCGGGTACAGGAACCGGCCCAGTACTTC. It yields the protein CASSFRVQEPAQYF.

The CDR3 here is CAISESQRGGHETQYF. CDR3 coding DNA: TGTGCCATCAGTGAGTCGCAGCGGGGGGGCCACGAGACCCAGTACTTC. V and J are TRBV10-3 and TRBJ2-5; 10 positions match TRBD2. The CDR3 is 16 residues long. The trim removed 0 bases at V and 5 bases at J, leaving 6 bases unmatched. Per the germline V gene, CDR1 is ENHRY and CDR2 is SYGVKD.

Comment on this clonotype: A read error may explain this, as a much larger clone is one base away. This chain uses TRBV4-1 with TRBJ2-3; TRBD2 might be the D (5 bases). CDR3 size: 14 residues. The germline V gene has CDR1 MGHRA and CDR2 YSYEKL. CDR3 amino acids: CTSSQALGPDTQYF. The CDR3 bases are TGCACCAGCAGCCAAGCACTAGGGCCAGATACGCAGTATTTT.

This clonotype was counted many times. CDR3 DNA sequence: TGCAGTGCCACGACAGGGTTGGGCAATCAGCCCCAGCATTTT. Residues: CSATTGLGNQPQHF. J is TRBJ1-5 and V is TRBV20-1; TRBD1 matches 7 bases. V lost 6 bases and J lost 2; bases outside the gene matches: 7. The V gene's germline CDR1 is DFQATT and CDR2 SNEGSKA (reference sequence). CDR3 length equals 14 residues.

The table lists this clonotype with many counts. The V gene is TRBV25-1, the J gene TRBJ2-7; D possibly corresponds to TRBD2 (6 bases). Trimming shortened V by 8 bases and J by 1 base, and 21 bases separated the two germline ends. The CDR3 loop spans 16 amino acids. The V gene's germline CDR1 is MGHDK and CDR2 SYGVNS. The CDR3 sequence: CASSPGDGQISYEQYF. CDR3 DNA: TGTGCCAGCTCCCCGGGAGACGGCCAAATTTCCTACGAGCAGTACTTC.

This clonotype was observed at least ten times. The chain employs TRBV4-1 and TRBJ1-2; D uncertain. Germline CDR1 reads MGHRA; CDR2 reads YSYEKL. This CDR3 has 15 residues. V was clipped by 2 bases and J by 6 bases, with 16 bases between them. CDR3 in amino acids: CASSQQIGGGHGYTF. In DNA, the CDR3 is TGCGCCAGCAGCCAACAGATAGGAGGAGGGCATGGCTACACCTTC.

This rearrangement joins TRBV20-1 to TRBJ2-1; tentative D call: TRBD2 (7 bases). Germline V CDR1 and CDR2: DFQATT, SNEGSKA (reference sequence). CDR3 length equals 19 residues. V lost 0 bases and J 4 bases, leaving 25 bases between the germline ends. The CDR3 sequence: CSARDLIRDTGGLYNEQFF. As DNA, the CDR3 is TGCAGTGCTAGAGATTTAATCCGGGACACCGGGGGGTTGTACAATGAGCAGTTCTTC.

Here the CDR3 DNA reads TGCAGCGTTGAGCGGGACAGCACGCCCTACGAGCAGTACTTC. Its protein product is CSVERDSTPYEQYF. This chain uses TRBV29-1 with TRBJ2-7; D is possibly TRBD1 (7 bases). V lost 3 bases, J lost 2 bases, and 14 bases lay in between. The CDR3 is 14 amino acids. Germline V gene sequence: CDR1 SQVTM, CDR2 ANQGSEA.

In this sample, this clonotype turned up many times. The chain links TRBV28 to TRBJ1-2, with 8 nucleotides matching TRBD1. This CDR3 spans 14 amino acids. CDR1 and CDR2 from the germline V gene are MDHEN and SYDVKM. V shed 2 bases and J 4 bases; nucleotides not matched to a gene: 3. This CDR3 reads CASSLGQGFYGYTF. DNA of the CDR3: TGTGCCAGCAGTTTAGGACAGGGCTTCTATGGCTACACCTTC.

This clonotype was found a few times. The rearrangement links TRBV20-1 to TRBJ1-1; D unresolved. Germline V gives CDR1 DFQATT, CDR2 SNEGSKA (reference sequence). The CDR3 is 13 amino acids. The V and J ends lost 0 bases and 2 bases respectively, with 7 bases between them. This chain's CDR3 is CSARDPRNTEAFF. DNA of the CDR3: TGCAGTGCTAGAGATCCCAGAAACACTGAAGCTTTCTTT.

Comment on this clonotype: A much larger clone differs from this one at a single base, so this may be a read error. J is TRBJ2-1 and V is TRBV11-2; D is perhaps TRBD2 (5 bases). The CDR3 is 14 residues long. In germline, CDR1 is SGHAT, CDR2 FQNNGV. CDR3 protein: CASSQLTPSNERFF. For the CDR3, the DNA is TGTGCCAGCAGCCAGTTGACTCCTAGCAATGAGCGGTTCTTC.

This clonotype has a count of ten or more. The chain is built from TRBV6-5 and TRBJ1-2; D unclear. CDR1 and CDR2 from the germline V gene are MNHEY and SVGAGI. This CDR3 is 14 amino acids long. Trimming stripped 6 bases from V and 5 bases from J, with 16 bases between. The CDR3: CASRSASAAYGYTF. CDR3 nucleotides: TGTGCCAGCAGGTCGGCGAGTGCGGCGTATGGCTACACCTTC.

This clonotype was seen only a few times. The chain combines TRBV20-1 with TRBJ1-6; 8 bases line up with TRBD1. Per germline, CDR1 DFQATT and CDR2 SNEGSKA (reference sequence). V shed 6 bases and J 6 bases; nucleotides not matched to a gene: 10. There are 15 residues in the CDR3. The CDR3 DNA reads TGCAGTGCCCCCCGGGACAGGCAGGTTAATTCACCCCTCCACTTT. Translation: CSAPRDRQVNSPLHF.

The chain combines TRBV14 with TRBJ1-1; D gene ambiguous. The germline gives CDR1 SGHDN, CDR2 FVKESK. Trimming shortened V by 3 bases and J by 1 base, and 9 bases separated the two germline ends. The CDR3 is made up of 14 amino acids. The CDR3 reads CASSQRRGNTEAFF. The DNA of the CDR3 is TGTGCCAGCAGCCAGCGTCGGGGGAACACTGAAGCTTTCTTT.